This T cell receptor beta chain was documented in a study of ipilimumab plus nivolumab after autologous stem cell transplantation. J gave up 4 bases and V 1 base, and 1 base lay outside the gene matches. There are 14 residues in the CDR3. Germline V gene data show CDR1 as SGHTA and CDR2 as FQGNSA. Sequencing was performed with immunoSEQ multiplex PCR; in TCRdb, only in-frame clones are kept and a portion is missing. The data show tens of thousands of clones, more than 70% seen once. The receptor comes from a male donor with multiple myeloma. The V and J genes are TRBV7-2 and TRBJ2-5, with 9 bases matching TRBD1. Here the sequenced sample was PBMCs, taken in a trial of ipilimumab plus nivolumab as post-transplant consolidation. CDR3 sequence (DNA): TGTGCCAGCAGCTTAGAACAGGGGGCAGAGACCCAGTACTTC. Residues: CASSLEQGAETQYF.